A selection of T cell receptor beta chains follows, all from one sample in a study of shared clonotypes between healthy human individuals. The repertoire was sequenced with immunoSEQ multiplex PCR; TCRdb's copy has only in-frame clones and lacks some. The sample lists about 1,900,000 clones, roughly 95% occurring once. Sequences were obtained from naive CD8+ T cells sorted from blood. These receptors were collected from a young man in good health. Both conserved end residues are part of each CDR3. The order of the fields is clone size, V gene, J gene, D gene, CDR3 protein, CDR3 DNA. A D gene is named only where the DNA matches it firmly. Expanded clones are given a class, and other clones once, few, many or no size at all.

-,TRBV25-1,TRBJ2-1,-,CASTDSLGNEQFF,TGTGCCAGCACGGACTCCCTTGGAAATGAGCAGTTCTTC
-,TRBV10-2,TRBJ2-6,-,CASSDSGANVLTF,TGCGCCAGCAGTGATTCAGGGGCCAACGTCCTGACTTTC
-,TRBV4-1,TRBJ2-5,TRBD2,CASSQGGRGETQYF,TGCGCCAGCAGCCAGGGAGGGAGGGGAGAGACCCAGTACTTC
-,TRBV7-9,TRBJ1-1,-,CASSLDLVEAFF,TGTGCCAGCAGCTTAGATCTCGTTGAAGCTTTCTTT
-,TRBV5-1,TRBJ2-7,-,CASSPYAGIGEQYF,TGCGCCAGCAGCCCGTACGCTGGAATAGGGGAGCAGTACTTC
-,TRBV9,TRBJ2-5,TRBD2,CASSGGLEETQYF,TGTGCCAGCAGCGGGGGACTAGAAGAGACCCAGTACTTC
-,TRBV27,TRBJ1-2,-,CASSSLGGNDGYTF,TGTGCCAGCAGTTCCCTTGGGGGTAACGATGGCTACACCTTC
-,TRBV6-1,TRBJ2-7,-,CATSRDIFYEQYF,TGTGCCACCTCCCGGGACATCTTCTACGAGCAGTACTTC
-,TRBV30,TRBJ1-3,-,CAWKGSSGNTIYF,TGTGCCTGGAAAGGGAGCTCTGGAAACACCATATATTTT
-,TRBV6-5,TRBJ1-2,-,CASSYSSEDDYTF,TGTGCCAGCAGTTACTCGAGCGAAGATGACTACACCTTC
-,TRBV11-2,TRBJ1-5,-,CASSLGPETDQPQHF,TGTGCCAGCAGCTTAGGACCGGAGACGGATCAGCCCCAGCATTTT
-,TRBV6-5,TRBJ1-1,-,CASSRPDMNTEAFF,TGTGCCAGCAGTAGACCAGATATGAACACTGAAGCTTTCTTT
-,TRBV29-1,TRBJ2-7,TRBD2,CSVCLGLVSYEQYF,TGCAGCGTGTGCCTAGGACTAGTGTCCTACGAGCAGTACTTC
-,TRBV2,TRBJ2-7,TRBD1,CASSQGDRVFYEQYF,TGTGCCAGCAGTCAGGGGGACAGGGTATTCTACGAGCAGTACTTC
-,TRBV11-2,TRBJ2-7,-,CASSLGGQSYEQYF,TGTGCCAGCAGCTTAGGAGGACAGAGCTACGAGCAGTACTTC
-,TRBV2,TRBJ2-2,-,CASNSKYENTGELFF,TGTGCCAGCAATAGTAAATACGAGAACACCGGGGAGCTGTTTTTT
-,TRBV5-1,TRBJ2-1,-,CASSLAPPSWEANNEQFF,TGCGCCAGCAGCTTGGCCCCCCCTAGCTGGGAGGCCAACAATGAGCAGTTCTTC
-,TRBV10-2,TRBJ2-1,TRBD2,CASRIPGLASNEQFF,TGCGCCAGCAGGATCCCGGGACTAGCGAGCAATGAGCAGTTCTTC
-,TRBV27,TRBJ2-7,-,CASSFPSGEQYF,TGTGCCAGCAGTTTCCCGTCGGGGGAGCAGTACTTC
few,TRBV6-5,TRBJ1-2,TRBD1,CASLDRVDGYTF,TGTGCCAGCTTAGACAGGGTAGATGGCTACACCTTC
once,TRBV7-8,TRBJ1-1,-,CASSLARAVLYTEAFF,TGTGCCAGCAGCTTAGCGCGGGCAGTCCTCTACACTGAAGCTTTCTTT
-,TRBV5-4,TRBJ1-2,-,CASSGGTLTNYGYTF,TGTGCCAGCAGCGGAGGGACACTAACTAACTATGGCTACACCTTC
-,TRBV7-9,TRBJ2-7,-,CASSPELAIYEQYF,TGTGCCAGCAGCCCGGAACTAGCCATCTACGAGCAGTACTTC
-,TRBV4-3,TRBJ2-7,-,CASSPNLEATYEQYF,TGCGCCAGCAGCCCCAATCTAGAGGCTACCTACGAGCAGTACTTC
once,TRBV25-1,TRBJ2-5,-,CASSEVEGEETQYF,TGTGCCAGCAGTGAGGTTGAGGGGGAAGAGACCCAGTACTTC
-,TRBV19,TRBJ1-6,TRBD1,CASSIRDRTQSLHF,TGTGCCAGTAGTATCCGGGACAGGACTCAATCCCTCCACTTT
-,TRBV30,TRBJ2-3,-,CAWSVLATDTQYF,TGTGCCTGGAGTGTACTAGCTACAGATACGCAGTATTTT
-,TRBV27,TRBJ2-7,-,CASSLSIGTKVYEQYF,TGTGCCAGCAGTTTATCGATCGGGACAAAAGTTTACGAGCAGTACTTC
few,TRBV6-5,TRBJ2-1,-,CASSYDGSSYNEQFF,TGTGCCAGCAGTTACGACGGGAGCTCCTACAATGAGCAGTTCTTC